This T cell receptor beta chain was found in a study of blood T cells in healthy people across ages. Notes on the study in general: The study found more naive CD4+ cells and higher diversity in long-lived than aged donors.

Between the trimmed V and J ends, which lost 10 bases and 0 bases, there was a span of 16 bases. The CDR3 length is 15 residues. CDR1 and CDR2 (germline): MNHEY, SMNVEV (reference sequence). Details on this clonotype: Its antigen is not known.

A second about 7 to 12 cycle PCR used barcoded and J-beta primers. The yield of each sample was at least 2.5 million CDR3-containing paired-end reads. One entry per CDR3 protein, called by TCRdb with MiXCR from the 5' RACE reads. The sample includes roughly 800,000 distinct CDR3 sequences, about 62% of them seen just once. The V call is TRBV27, the J call TRBJ2-1; no reliable D call. This TCR was sampled from a man aged 25 to 40 in good health. Input material: blood. The CDR3, as DNA: TGTGCCACCACGGAGTTCTTCAGCTCCTACAATGAGCAGTTCTTC. It codes for CATTEFFSSYNEQFF.